Presented here are 24 T cell receptor beta chains from one specimen sequenced in a study of blood T cell repertoires in COVID-19. Data came from immunoSEQ multiplex PCR; TCRdb stores just in-frame clones and leaves some out. The repertoire consists of 200,000 to 300,000 clones, with roughly four fifths occurring once and the leading ten covering 4.7%. Sequenced material: peripheral blood. The receptors originated from a woman in her 70s with acute or convalescent COVID-19.

The table lists this clone with a count of one. The chain has TRBV5-1 and TRBJ1-2; 8 nucleotides match TRBD1. Germline loops: CDR1 SGHRS, CDR2 YFSETQ. V was clipped by 2 bases and J by 13 bases; unmatched bases: 7. This CDR3 contains 12 residues. Here the CDR3 reads CASSFDRGNGTF. The CDR3 DNA reads as TGCGCCAGCAGCTTCGACAGGGGCAACGGCACCTTC.

This clone was seen once. This sequence joins TRBV5-1 and TRBJ2-5; no clear D gene. Germline lookup yields CDR1 SGHRS and CDR2 YFSETQ. V was pared by 5 bases and J by 3 bases, with 5 bases between. This CDR3 region has 11 residues. CDR3 region: CASRAEETQYF. CDR3 bases: TGCGCCAGCAGGGCCGAAGAGACCCAGTACTTC.

A few counts support this clone. V gene TRBV5-4 combines with J gene TRBJ2-7, with 8 nucleotides matching TRBD1. V was pared by 3 bases and J by 0 bases, with 8 bases of the junction left unmatched. Germline V gene lookup returns CDR1 SGHNT and CDR2 YYREEE (reference sequence). The CDR3 spans 16 residues. The CDR3 DNA reads as TGTGCCAGCAGCTCAATGACAGGGGCCCGCTCCTACGAGCAGTACTTC. It translates to CASSSMTGARSYEQYF. Drawing the rest from reference TRBV5-4 and TRBJ2-7, the complete variable domain is ETGVTQSPTHLIKTRGQQVTLRCSSQSGHNTVSWYQQALGQGPQFIFQYYREEENGRGNFPPRFSGLQFPNYSSELNVNALELDDSALYLCASSSMTGARSYEQYFGPGTRLTVT.

The chain recombines TRBV19 with TRBJ1-5; maybe TRBD1 (6 bases). Trimming left V 3 bases short and J 0 bases short, with 21 bases between. The CDR3 is made up of 19 amino acids. Germline-derived CDR1 and CDR2 are LNHDA and SQIVND (reference sequence). The CDR3: CASSINLLTGTYSNQPQHF. Here the CDR3 DNA reads TGTGCCAGTAGTATCAATCTCCTGACAGGCACCTATAGCAATCAGCCCCAGCATTTT.

This clone was found once. The V call is TRBV13, the J call TRBJ2-1, with D tentatively TRBD2 (6 bases). Deletions cut 1 base from V and 8 bases from J, with 9 bases between. The germline V gene has CDR1 PRHDT and CDR2 FYEKMQ (reference sequence). This CDR3 spans 13 amino acids. The CDR3 region is CASSLAGGYEQFF. CDR3 sequence (DNA): TGTGCCAGCAGCTTAGCCGGAGGGTATGAGCAGTTCTTC.

The V call is TRBV5-1, the J call TRBJ2-2, with TRBD1 matching 10 bases. V trimming: 6 bases; J trimming: 0 bases; junction bases outside the gene matches: 5. The germline gives CDR1 SGHRS, CDR2 YFSETQ. The CDR3 spans 16 residues. As DNA, the CDR3 is TGCGCCAGCAACCGACAGGGGGCGTCGAACACCGGGGAGCTGTTTTTT. This translates into CASNRQGASNTGELFF.

V gene TRBV4-3 combines with J gene TRBJ2-3; D gene ambiguous. Trimming took off 4 bases at V and 1 base at J, with 12 bases between the two ends. The CDR3 is 15 residues long. Germline V gives CDR1 LGHNA, CDR2 YSLEER. CDR3 protein: CASSRGASGTDTQYF. The CDR3 DNA reads as TGCGCCAGCAGCCGAGGAGCATCTGGCACAGATACGCAGTATTTT.

The V call is TRBV7-2, the J call TRBJ1-2; maybe TRBD1 (6 bases). The germline V and J ends were trimmed by 5 bases and 4 bases, with 14 bases remaining between them. CDR1 is SGHTA and CDR2 is FQGNSA in the germline V gene. The CDR3 contains 14 residues. The CDR3 DNA is TGTGCCAGCAGCCCAGATCAGGGGCTCTATGGCTACACCTTC. Translating it yields CASSPDQGLYGYTF.

The chain employs TRBV6-5 and TRBJ1-5; D gene unclear. Trimming removed 4 bases at V and 2 bases at J, with 9 bases between. There are 14 residues in the CDR3. CDR1 is MNHEY, CDR2 SVGAGI, per germline. CDR3: CASSFFQGNQPQHF. DNA for the CDR3: TGTGCCAGCAGTTTCTTCCAGGGCAATCAGCCCCAGCATTTT.

The chain carries TRBV4-2 and TRBJ1-5; TRBD1 agrees at 9 bases. CDR1 is LGHNA and CDR2 is YNFKEQ in the germline V gene. The V and J ends lost 4 bases and 5 bases, in that order; junction bases with no gene match: 6. The CDR3 consists of 15 residues. This CDR3 reads CASSPGQGAYQPQHF. The CDR3 nucleotides are TGTGCCAGCAGCCCGGGACAGGGCGCCTATCAGCCCCAGCATTTT.

This chain joins TRBV19 and TRBJ2-7, with TRBD2 identical over 8 bases. The length of the CDR3 is 15 residues. Unmatched junction bases numbered 7, after V lost 2 bases and J lost 4 bases. CDR1 is LNHDA, CDR2 SQIVND, per germline (reference sequence). This CDR3 reads CASSIYAGGTYEQYF. The DNA of the CDR3 is TGTGCCAGTAGTATATACGCGGGGGGAACTTACGAGCAGTACTTC.

This clone was detected once. The V and J genes are TRBV5-8 and TRBJ1-2; D uncertain. Trimming cost V 0 bases and J 9 bases, with 9 bases left between them. Germline V gives CDR1 SGHTS, CDR2 YDEGEE. The CDR3 length is 12 residues. The CDR3 coding sequence is TGTGCCAGCAGCTTGGCCGGGAGGAGCTACACCTTC. Translated: CASSLAGRSYTF. Supplemented by reference TRBV5-8 and TRBJ1-2, the full variable domain reads EAGVTQSPTHLIKTRGQQATLRCSPISGHTSVYWYQQALGLGLQFLLWYDEGEERNRGNFPPRFSGRQFPNYSSELNVNALELEDSALYLCASSLAGRSYTFGSGTRLTVV.

This clone appeared a few times. The rearrangement links TRBV6-4 to TRBJ1-6, with a possible D match to TRBD1 (6 bases). This CDR3 comprises 13 residues. Germline V gene sequence: CDR1 MRHNA, CDR2 SNTAGT. The V end was cut by 7 bases, the J end by 10 bases, with 14 bases between. This CDR3 is CASTDSGWSPLHF. The CDR3, as DNA: TGTGCCAGCACGGACAGCGGTTGGTCACCCCTCCACTTT.

The chain links TRBV3-1 (or the pseudogene TRBV3-2) to TRBJ2-7; TRBD2 matches 15 bases. Germline V gives CDR1 LGHDT, CDR2 YNNKEL (reference sequence). The V gene end was trimmed by 4 bases and the J gene end by 2 bases; junction bases not matched to a gene: 9. The CDR3 consists of 18 residues. CDR3 nucleotide sequence: TGTGCCAGCAGCCCAAGGACTAGCGGGGGGGCCACGACCTACGAGCAGTACTTC. Encoded protein: CASSPRTSGGATTYEQYF.

The gene calls are TRBV19 and TRBJ1-2, with a tentative D call TRBD1 (5 bases). The CDR3 is 15 amino acids. Per germline, CDR1 LNHDA and CDR2 SQIVND (reference sequence). Trimming pared 1 base from V and 4 bases from J, leaving 13 bases between. For the CDR3, the DNA is TGTGCCAGTAGTATAGCTGGGCAGGGAGGCTATGGCTACACCTTC. Protein sequence: CASSIAGQGGYGYTF.

The CDR3: CASSPGQVIYEQYF. The CDR3 region has the DNA TGTGCCAGCAGCCCGGGACAGGTTATCTACGAGCAGTACTTC. The rearrangement joins TRBV9 to TRBJ2-7; 8 positions agree with TRBD1. Germline V gene sequence: CDR1 SGDLS, CDR2 YYNGEE. The CDR3 length is 14 residues. V dropped 4 bases and J dropped 3; count of bases not matched to a gene: 6.

This sequence joins TRBV5-5 and TRBJ1-4, with D tentatively TRBD1 (6 bases). The CDR3 sequence is 13 residues long. Germline V gene sequence: CDR1 SGHKS, CDR2 YYEKEE (reference sequence). V lost 2 bases and J lost 5, with 7 bases in between. This CDR3 is CASSLGQNEKLFF. The CDR3 DNA follows: TGTGCCAGCAGCTTAGGACAGAATGAAAAACTGTTTTTT.

CDR3 DNA: TGTGCCAGCAGTCGCGACAGGATAGCCTACGAGCAGTACTTC. Protein product: CASSRDRIAYEQYF. V gene TRBV5-5 combines with J gene TRBJ2-7; maybe TRBD1 (6 bases). Per the germline V gene, CDR1 is SGHKS and CDR2 is YYEKEE (reference sequence). V was trimmed by 5 bases and J by 2 bases, leaving 14 bases between them. The CDR3 is made up of 14 amino acids. Full variable domain (outside the CDR3, taken from reference TRBV5-5 and TRBJ2-7): DAGVTQSPTHLIKTRGQQVTLRCSPISGHKSVSWYQQVLGQGPQFIFQYYEKEERGRGNFPDRFSARQFPNYSSELNVNALLLGDSALYLCASSRDRIAYEQYFGPGTRLTVT.

This chain joins TRBV7-2 and TRBJ1-2, with D unresolved. The CDR3 has 11 residues. With 8 bases removed from V and 2 bases from J, the gap between germline ends came to 6 bases. Per germline, CDR1 SGHTA and CDR2 FQGNSA. The CDR3 is CASVGNYGYTF. The CDR3 region has the DNA TGTGCCAGCGTTGGCAACTATGGCTACACCTTC.

This chain links TRBV11-2 with TRBJ2-3; 7 bases map to TRBD2. The CDR3 runs 13 residues. Trimming at V came to 9 bases and at J to 2 bases, leaving 5 bases not matched to a gene. Germline values: CDR1 SGHAT, CDR2 FQNNGV. CDR3 sequence: CASSAGVTDTQYF. CDR3 sequence (DNA): TGTGCCAGTAGTGCGGGGGTCACAGATACGCAGTATTTT.

The J gene is TRBJ2-2, the V gene TRBV7-7; 10 bases are shared with TRBD2. The CDR3 is 16 amino acids. Germline CDR1 and CDR2: SSHAT and FNYEAQ (reference sequence). V shed 1 base and J 4 bases; nucleotides not matched to a gene: 3. The CDR3 nucleotides are TGTGCCAGCAGCTTAGGAGGACTAGCGGTCACCGGGGAGCTGTTTTTT. This codes for CASSLGGLAVTGELFF.

The rearrangement links TRBV29-1 to TRBJ1-1; D is possibly TRBD1 (6 bases). CDR3 length equals 15 residues. The germline V and J ends were trimmed by 2 bases and 2 bases, with 15 bases remaining between them. Per germline, CDR1 SQVTM and CDR2 ANQGSEA. The CDR3 loop reads CSVESSGTPNTEAFF. In DNA form, the CDR3 reads TGCAGCGTTGAATCGTCGGGGACACCAAACACTGAAGCTTTCTTT.

This clone was recorded only once. The chain combines TRBV5-1 with TRBJ2-4; a possible D gene is TRBD2 (5 bases). Germline CDR1 reads SGHRS; CDR2 reads YFSETQ. V was trimmed by 6 bases and J by 2 bases, leaving 15 bases between them. This CDR3 has 15 amino acids. The DNA for the CDR3 is TGCGCCAGCAACGGGGATTTTGGATCCAAAAACATTCAGTACTTC. It codes for CASNGDFGSKNIQYF.

The V call is TRBV2, the J call TRBJ1-3; D is unresolved. The CDR3 totals 13 residues. CDR1 SNHLY and CDR2 FYNNEI come from the germline V gene. The V end lost 7 bases, the J end lost 0 bases, and 7 bases lay between the germline ends. The CDR3 is CASTYYSGNTIYF. DNA of the CDR3: TGTGCCAGCACGTATTACTCTGGAAACACCATATATTTT.